One TCR beta chain is described in this entry. No antigen is known for it. TCR beta CDR3 regions were amplified from RNA transcripts. HTBI primers were employed in a first-round RT-PCR of the TCR CDR3. TCRdb passed the multiplex PCR reads through MiXCR, listing each CDR3 protein once. The sample holds 750,000 to 950,000 distinct CDR3 sequences, 38% seen once. This entry is derived from a study of T cells in Graves' hyperthyroidism and ophthalmopathy. General observations from the study: The blood repertoire included most of the expanded thyroid clonotypes above 0.001. A model built on 13 V-J features separated ophthalmopathy from stable hyperthyroidism. Ophthalmopathy, as predicted by the model, came a median around 6 months after the prediction.

CDR1 and CDR2 (germline): MDHEN, SYDVKM. Between the trimmed V and J ends, which lost 2 bases and 4 bases, there was a span of 11 bases. The CDR3 extends over 14 amino acids. The sequence was obtained from a man between 18 and 35 years old with Graves' hyperthyroidism. This chain links TRBV28 with TRBJ1-1; no definite D call. The sequencing input was blood. The CDR3 sequence is CASSLTPGGTEAFF. Written as DNA, the CDR3 is TGTGCCAGCAGTTTAACCCCGGGCGGCACTGAAGCTTTCTTT.